This TCR beta chain is from a study of T-cell memory formation after mild COVID-19. Study summary: Largely, TCR clusters stayed within a single donor. Broader study findings: Cross-reactive memory apparently joined, as some responding clones appeared in pre-infection memory. Contracting CD4+ clones sat mainly in CM and EM; CD8+ in EMRA.

For this clonotype: The antigen remains unidentified.

Researchers used 5'RACE with constant-segment primers to make TCR alpha and TCR beta cDNA libraries that carry sample barcodes and UMIs. From the 5' RACE reads, TCRdb called clonotypes with MiXCR, one entry per CDR3 protein. Of 560,000 or so distinct CDR3 sequences detected, roughly 17% appear once; the ten largest clones hold about 8.1%. This TCR derives from an adult woman who had mild COVID-19 (a few samples of this study predate the infection). Cell type and time point are not known. Specimen: PBMCs or a T cell subset sorted from them (not recorded which).

CDR3 coding DNA: TGTGCCAGCAGAGACAGAAACAATGAGCAGTTCTTC. This encodes CASRDRNNEQFF. This chain joins TRBV9 and TRBJ2-1; possible D gene TRBD1, 5 bases. The ends were cut back, 5 bases at V and 5 bases at J, with 8 bases in the middle. This CDR3 has 12 amino acids. Germline CDR1 SGDLS, CDR2 YYNGEE.